A single sample gave rise to the 24 T cell receptor beta chains below, sequenced in a study of T cells in Graves' hyperthyroidism and ophthalmopathy. RNA transcripts provided the source from which TCR beta CDR3 regions were amplified. The primer set for the first-round RT-PCR of the TCR CDR3 was HTBI. Each CDR3 protein gets one entry after TCRdb re-called the multiplex PCR reads with MiXCR. The sample consists of more than 550,000 distinct CDR3 sequences, about 45% of them appearing once. Sequencing was carried out using peripheral blood or thyroid tissue (not recorded which). These TCRs come from an adult man with Graves' disease, either hyperthyroidism or ophthalmopathy (not recorded which).

The chain is built from TRBV20-1 and TRBJ2-2, with 8 bases identical to TRBD2. The CDR3 loop spans 14 amino acids. J gave up 3 bases and V 5 bases, and 5 bases lay outside the gene matches. Germline-derived CDR1 and CDR2 are DFQATT and SNEGSKA (reference sequence). This CDR3 is CSAGAGAYTGELFF. The CDR3 region has the DNA TGCAGTGCTGGAGCGGGAGCCTACACCGGGGAGCTGTTTTTT.

This chain connects TRBV2 to TRBJ2-2; TRBD2 agrees at 9 bases. V trimming: 5 bases; J trimming: 8 bases; junction bases outside the gene matches: 3. The CDR3 totals 13 residues. In germline, CDR1 is SNHLY, CDR2 FYNNEI. The CDR3 reads CASSSSGTGELFF. In DNA form, the CDR3 reads TGTGCCAGCAGTTCTAGCGGGACAGGGGAGCTGTTTTTT.

This clonotype appeared many times. The rearrangement links TRBV10-3 to TRBJ1-6; D call uncertain. The CDR3 consists of 13 residues. Trimming pared 7 bases from V and 8 bases from J, leaving 12 bases between. Germline CDR1 is ENHRY and CDR2 is SYGVKD. CDR3 loop: CAITKGEDSPLHF. CDR3 nucleotide sequence: TGTGCCATCACCAAGGGTGAGGATTCACCCCTCCACTTT.

In this sample, this clonotype turned up many times. CDR3 bases: TGTGCCATCAGTGACCCCAGGGGTAACTATGGCTACACCTTC. It translates to CAISDPRGNYGYTF. J is TRBJ1-2 and V is TRBV10-3; a possible D gene is TRBD1 (6 bases). Germline V gene sequence: CDR1 ENHRY, CDR2 SYGVKD. The CDR3 extends over 14 amino acids. Trimming shortened V by 3 bases and J by 1 base, and 9 bases separated the two germline ends.

This chain joins TRBV24-1 and TRBJ1-5; the D is unclear. The germline V gene has CDR1 KGHDR and CDR2 SFDVKD. V lost 11 bases and J lost 8, with 21 bases in between. The CDR3 loop spans 14 amino acids. CDR3 nucleotides: TGTGCCAGCTCACCTTCAAGGAGTGGGGAGCCCCAGCATTTT. It is translated as CASSPSRSGEPQHF.

This chain joins TRBV6-9 and TRBJ2-7; the D call may be TRBD1 or TRBD2 (5 bases each). This CDR3 contains 14 residues. V was pared by 1 base and J by 3 bases, with 10 bases between. CDR1 MNHGY and CDR2 SVAAGI come from the germline V gene. CDR3 loop: CASSYWDGGYEQYF. In DNA form, the CDR3 reads TGTGCCAGCAGTTATTGGGACGGAGGCTACGAGCAGTACTTC.

The J gene is TRBJ2-7, the V gene TRBV4-1, with 10 bases that match TRBD2. With 1 base clipped from V and 3 bases from J, the junction kept 6 bases outside the gene matches. The CDR3 consists of 16 residues. Per germline, CDR1 MGHRA and CDR2 YSYEKL. CDR3: CASSQVTSGSIYEQYF. CDR3 DNA sequence: TGCGCCAGCAGCCAAGTGACTAGCGGGTCGATCTACGAGCAGTACTTC.

This clonotype came up a few times. The chain recombines TRBV19 with TRBJ1-1, with D maybe TRBD1 (6 bases). CDR3 length equals 13 residues. The V gene's germline CDR1 is LNHDA and CDR2 SQIVND (reference sequence). V shed 6 bases and J shed 6 bases, with 14 bases lying between them. The CDR3 bases are TGTGCCAGTAGCCTAGGGGGGGTCCCTGAAGCTTTCTTT. It translates to CASSLGGVPEAFF.

This clonotype was seen many times. The V gene is TRBV10-3, the J gene TRBJ2-5; TRBD2 matches 8 bases. With 3 bases clipped from V and 4 bases from J, the junction kept 10 bases outside the gene matches. There are 16 residues in the CDR3. Looked up from germline, CDR1 is ENHRY and CDR2 is SYGVKD. CDR3 in amino acids: CAISDASGGSGETQYF. CDR3 bases: TGTGCCATCAGTGATGCCAGCGGGGGCTCCGGAGAGACCCAGTACTTC.

The V gene is TRBV10-3, the J gene TRBJ2-3; a possible D gene is TRBD2 (5 bases). The CDR3 runs to 16 residues. The V gene lost 11 bases and the J gene lost 4 bases, with 25 bases spanning the gap. CDR1 ENHRY and CDR2 SYGVKD come from the germline V gene. The CDR3 DNA reads as TGTGCCGCCCGGGTGGCACTAGATCCTGGTCCAGATACGCAGTATTTT. Translating it yields CAARVALDPGPDTQYF.

This clonotype was seen ten or more times. This chain links TRBV7-8 with TRBJ1-3; D might be TRBD1 (5 bases). Germline V gives CDR1 SGHVS, CDR2 FQNEAQ. Deletions cut 1 base from V and 16 bases from J, with 14 bases between. The CDR3 loop spans 12 amino acids. The CDR3 region is CASSLDRDRRYF. The CDR3 DNA reads TGTGCCAGCAGCTTAGATCGCGACAGACGGTATTTT.

This clonotype came up once. The chain carries TRBV14 and TRBJ2-7; 7 bases are shared with TRBD2. Germline CDR1 is SGHDN and CDR2 is FVKESK. The CDR3 runs 16 residues. The trim removed 4 bases at V and 0 bases at J, leaving 9 bases unmatched. The CDR3 is CASSLYPGTNSYEQYF. CDR3 bases: TGTGCCAGCAGCCTCTACCCCGGGACTAACTCCTACGAGCAGTACTTC.

At least ten counts were recorded for this clonotype. A read error may account for a junction end that differs from germline. The chain combines TRBV2 with TRBJ1-2, with 7 nucleotides matching TRBD1. Germline values: CDR1 SNHLY, CDR2 FYNNEI. This CDR3 spans 16 amino acids. The DNA for the CDR3 is TGTGCCAGCAGCGCTACCGGGACAGAATTACACTACGGCTACACCTTC. Translation: CASSATGTELHYGYTF.

Details on this clonotype: A much larger clone differs by one base, so this may be a read error. This rearrangement joins TRBV27 to TRBJ1-1; D call uncertain. Trimming removed 5 bases from V and 9 bases from J, with 10 bases in between. Germline CDR1 and CDR2: MNHEY and SMNVEV (reference sequence). The CDR3 totals 11 residues. CDR3 sequence: CASSDLGKAFF. DNA for the CDR3: TGTGCCAGCAGTGATTTAGGGAAAGCTTTCTTT.

This chain uses TRBV20-1 with TRBJ1-1; unclear D gene. The CDR3 spans 14 residues. V gave up 0 bases and J gave up 5 bases, with 13 bases separating them. CDR1 is DFQATT, CDR2 SNEGSKA, per germline (reference sequence). CDR3 nucleotides: TGCAGTGCTAGAGATCGGGGAGTTTGGACTGAAGCTTTCTTT. As protein: CSARDRGVWTEAFF.

The chain joins TRBV19 to TRBJ1-1; D uncertain. CDR3 length: 17 amino acids. The germline V and J ends were trimmed by 8 bases and 0 bases, with 22 bases remaining between them. Germline V lookup: CDR1 LNHDA, CDR2 SQIVND (reference sequence). CDR3 DNA sequence: TGTGCCAGTCCGCCTCCGGGATCGGATAGGGTGAACACTGAAGCTTTCTTT. Amino acids: CASPPPGSDRVNTEAFF.

This clonotype was detected a few times. The genes are TRBV7-9 and TRBJ1-2; weak D call: TRBD1 (6 bases). V lost 5 bases to trimming and J lost 4 bases, with 14 bases between them. The CDR3 is 14 residues long. Germline-derived CDR1 and CDR2 are SEHNR and FQNEAQ (reference sequence). In DNA, the CDR3 is TGTGCCAGCAGCGGGGGGCCTGCCGCCTATGGCTACACCTTC. Amino acids: CASSGGPAAYGYTF.

V usage is TRBV7-9 and J usage is TRBJ1-3; D unclear. V lost 7 bases and J lost 1, with 14 bases in between. The CDR3 runs to 15 residues. The germline V gene encodes CDR1 SEHNR and CDR2 FQNEAQ (reference sequence). The CDR3 reads CASTPGDTSGNTIYF. CDR3 coding DNA: TGTGCCAGCACCCCCGGGGATACATCTGGAAACACCATATATTTT.

J is TRBJ2-7 and V is TRBV7-2, with TRBD2 matching over 11 bases. V was pared by 8 bases and J by 5 bases, with 11 bases of the junction left unmatched. Looked up from germline, CDR1 is SGHTA and CDR2 is FQGNSA. This CDR3 comprises 15 residues. CDR3 sequence (DNA): TGTGCCAGCGGAAACCTAGCGGGAGGAACCGACGAGCAGTACTTC. This codes for CASGNLAGGTDEQYF.

This clonotype was seen ten or more times. This chain uses TRBV7-8 with TRBJ1-5, with D unclear. Germline V lookup: CDR1 SGHVS, CDR2 FQNEAQ. Trimming removed 5 bases at V and 1 base at J, with 15 bases between. CDR3 length: 16 amino acids. CDR3 protein: CASSPRRDGSNQPQHF. Here the CDR3 DNA reads TGTGCCAGCAGCCCCAGGCGGGATGGGAGCAATCAGCCCCAGCATTTT.

This rearrangement joins TRBV2 to TRBJ2-5; no firm D call. This CDR3 has 13 amino acids. The germline V and J ends were trimmed by 5 bases and 5 bases, with 12 bases remaining between them. The germline V gene has CDR1 SNHLY and CDR2 FYNNEI. CDR3 protein: CASSYPGRETQYF. The CDR3, as DNA: TGTGCCAGCAGTTACCCGGGTAGGGAGACCCAGTACTTC.

This clonotype occurred many times. The chain employs TRBV6-5 and TRBJ2-2; 10 bases match TRBD2. V was clipped by 5 bases and J by 2 bases; unmatched bases: 5. CDR1 and CDR2 from the germline V gene are MNHEY and SVGAGI. CDR3 length: 16 residues. CDR3 loop: CASSRGLAVNTGELFF. CDR3 sequence (DNA): TGTGCCAGCAGTCGAGGACTAGCGGTTAACACCGGGGAGCTGTTTTTT.

A note on this clonotype: Mismatch with germline at one junction end may stem from a read error. The chain has TRBV7-9 and TRBJ1-1; a weak D match, TRBD1 (6 bases). The CDR3 consists of 14 residues. Germline assignment: CDR1 SEHNR and CDR2 FQNEAQ (reference sequence). CDR3 sequence: CASSLTGGGTEASF. The DNA of the CDR3 is TGTGCCAGCAGCTTAACTGGGGGCGGAACTGAAGCTTCCTTT.

This clonotype has ten or more counts. V gene TRBV7-3 combines with J gene TRBJ1-1; 8 bases are a match to TRBD1. The V gene's germline CDR1 is SGHTA and CDR2 FQGTGA. The CDR3 extends over 13 amino acids. V dropped 4 bases and J dropped 7; count of bases not matched to a gene: 5. Here the CDR3 DNA reads TGTGCCAGCAGCTCAGGGGGCTTGAGTGAAGCTTTCTTT. Translating gives CASSSGGLSEAFF.